This paragraph reports one T cell receptor beta chain. Its antigen is as yet unknown. The germline V and J ends were trimmed by 5 bases and 0 bases, with 11 bases remaining between them. Germline loops: CDR1 GTSNPN, CDR2 SVGIG (reference sequence). The CDR3 runs 14 residues. Urothelial carcinoma, locally advanced or metastatic, affected the patients. The data derive from a study of PD-L1 blockade in urothelial cancer. About the research overall: Blood was tested 3 weeks (second dose) and 6 weeks into treatment.

Study-wide results and limits: Enhanced expansion of tumor-associated blood clones at 3 weeks characterized durable-benefit patients.

Profiling relied on immunoSEQ multiplex PCR, and the TCRdb table lists in-frame clones only, not all of them. The repertoire consists of 25,000 to 30,000 clones, with around 87% occurring once and the leading ten covering 1.5% to 2%. The sample was PBMCs, taken around atezolizumab (anti-PD-L1) treatment. The gene calls are TRBV30 and TRBJ2-4, with a weak D call TRBD1 (6 bases). The source is a man aged 50 or older with urothelial cancer. CDR3 bases: TGTGCCTGGGCAACAGGGACAGCCAAAAACATTCAGTACTTC. Its translation is CAWATGTAKNIQYF.